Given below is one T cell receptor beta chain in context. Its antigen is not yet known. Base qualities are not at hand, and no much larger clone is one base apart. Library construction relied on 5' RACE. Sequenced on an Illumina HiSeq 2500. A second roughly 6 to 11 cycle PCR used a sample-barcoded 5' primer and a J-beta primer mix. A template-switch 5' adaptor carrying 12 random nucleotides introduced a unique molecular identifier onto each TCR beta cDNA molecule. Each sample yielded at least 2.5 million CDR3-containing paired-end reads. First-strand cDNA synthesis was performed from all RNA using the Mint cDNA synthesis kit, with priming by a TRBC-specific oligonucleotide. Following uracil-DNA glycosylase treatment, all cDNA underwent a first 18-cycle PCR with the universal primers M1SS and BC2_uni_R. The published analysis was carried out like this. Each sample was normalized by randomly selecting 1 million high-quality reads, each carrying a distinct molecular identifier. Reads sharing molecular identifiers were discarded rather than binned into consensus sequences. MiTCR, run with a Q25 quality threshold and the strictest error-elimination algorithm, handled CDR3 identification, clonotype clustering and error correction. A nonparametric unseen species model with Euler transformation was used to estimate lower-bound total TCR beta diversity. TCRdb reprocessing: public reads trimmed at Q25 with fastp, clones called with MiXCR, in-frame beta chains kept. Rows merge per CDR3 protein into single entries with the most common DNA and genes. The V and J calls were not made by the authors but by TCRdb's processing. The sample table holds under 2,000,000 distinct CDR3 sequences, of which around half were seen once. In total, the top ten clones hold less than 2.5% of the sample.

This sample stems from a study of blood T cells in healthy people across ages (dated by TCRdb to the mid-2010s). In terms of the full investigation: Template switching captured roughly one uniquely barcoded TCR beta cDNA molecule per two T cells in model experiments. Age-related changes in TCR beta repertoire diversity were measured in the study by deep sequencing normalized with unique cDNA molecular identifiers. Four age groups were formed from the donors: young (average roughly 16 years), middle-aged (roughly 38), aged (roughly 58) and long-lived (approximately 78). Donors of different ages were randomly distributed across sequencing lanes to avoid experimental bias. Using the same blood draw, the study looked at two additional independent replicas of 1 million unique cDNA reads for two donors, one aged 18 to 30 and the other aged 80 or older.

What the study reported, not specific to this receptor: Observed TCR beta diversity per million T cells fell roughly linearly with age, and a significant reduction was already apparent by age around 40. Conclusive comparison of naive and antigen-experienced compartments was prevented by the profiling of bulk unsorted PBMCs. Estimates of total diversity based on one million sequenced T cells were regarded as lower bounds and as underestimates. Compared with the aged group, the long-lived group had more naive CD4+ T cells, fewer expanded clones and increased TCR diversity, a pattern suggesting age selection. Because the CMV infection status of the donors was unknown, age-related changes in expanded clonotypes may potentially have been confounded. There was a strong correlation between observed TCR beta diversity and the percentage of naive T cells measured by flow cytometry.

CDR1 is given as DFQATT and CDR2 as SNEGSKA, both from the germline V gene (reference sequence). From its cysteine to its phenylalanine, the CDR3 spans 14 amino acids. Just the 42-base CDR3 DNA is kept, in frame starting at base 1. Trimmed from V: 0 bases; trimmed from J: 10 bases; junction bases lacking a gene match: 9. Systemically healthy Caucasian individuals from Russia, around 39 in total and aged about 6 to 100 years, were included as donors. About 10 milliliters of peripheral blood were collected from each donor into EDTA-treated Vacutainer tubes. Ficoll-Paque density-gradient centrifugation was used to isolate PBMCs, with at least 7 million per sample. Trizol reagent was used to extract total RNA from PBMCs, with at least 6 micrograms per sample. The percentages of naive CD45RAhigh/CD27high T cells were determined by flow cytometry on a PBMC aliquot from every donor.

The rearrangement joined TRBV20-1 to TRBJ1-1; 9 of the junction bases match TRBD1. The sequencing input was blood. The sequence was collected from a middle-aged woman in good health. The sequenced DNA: TGCAGTGCTAGAGATCCCGGGACAGGGTGGGTAGCTTTCTTT. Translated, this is CSARDPGTGWVAFF.